Below, 30 T cell receptor beta chains from the same sample are listed, as sequenced in a study of blood T cell repertoires in COVID-19. Produced via immunoSEQ multiplex PCR; TCRdb's table is partial and in-frame only. The sample yields over 70,000 clones, more than 80% seen once. Sequencing input: peripheral blood. All receptors come from a man aged 80 or over with acute or convalescent COVID-19.

The CDR3 coding sequence is TGCGCCAGCAGCCAAGAACGAGGGAAAGAGACCCAGTACTTC. Amino acids: CASSQERGKETQYF. V gene TRBV4-3 combines with J gene TRBJ2-5; TRBD2 might be the D (5 bases). V lost 0 bases, J lost 3 bases, and 8 bases lay in between. The germline CDR1 and CDR2 sequences are LGHNA and YSLEER. This CDR3 has 14 amino acids.

The chain uses TRBV6-1 and TRBJ2-5; 10 bases match TRBD1. The germline V gene encodes CDR1 MNHNS and CDR2 SASEGT. The CDR3 consists of 14 residues. V shed 3 bases, J shed 5 bases, and the junction held 3 bases outside the gene matches. CDR3 in amino acids: CASSETGGGETQYF. CDR3 sequence (DNA): TGTGCCAGCAGTGAGACAGGGGGCGGGGAGACCCAGTACTTC.

The J gene is TRBJ1-1, the V gene TRBV5-6, with TRBD1 identical over 9 bases. V lost 4 bases and J lost 4; bases outside the gene matches: 8. Germline CDR1 reads SGHDT; CDR2 reads YYEEEE. The CDR3 has 15 residues. This CDR3 reads CASSRGQGMGTEAFF. CDR3 DNA sequence: TGTGCCAGCAGCCGGGGACAGGGTATGGGCACTGAAGCTTTCTTT. Supplemented by reference TRBV5-6 and TRBJ1-1, the full variable domain reads DAGVTQSPTHLIKTRGQQVTLRCSPKSGHDTVSWYQQALGQGPQFIFQYYEEEERQRGNFPDRFSGHQFPNYSSELNVNALLLGDSALYLCASSRGQGMGTEAFFGQGTRLTVV.

CDR3 region: CASSLLDDLYNSPLHF. The DNA of the CDR3 is TGTGCCAGCAGCTTGCTGGATGACTTGTATAATTCACCCCTCCACTTT. The J gene is TRBJ1-6, the V gene TRBV5-5, with D unresolved. Looked up from germline, CDR1 is SGHKS and CDR2 is YYEKEE (reference sequence). This CDR3 is 16 amino acids long. V was clipped by 1 base and J by 4 bases, with 12 bases between them.

V and J are TRBV25-1 and TRBJ2-2, with a possible D match to TRBD2 (7 bases). Trimming cost V 10 bases and J 1 base, with 13 bases left between them. Germline assignment: CDR1 MGHDK and CDR2 SYGVNS. This CDR3 is built from 14 residues. CDR3 region: CATQGRGNTGELFF. Written as DNA, the CDR3 is TGTGCCACCCAGGGGAGGGGGAACACCGGGGAGCTGTTTTTT.

The V gene is TRBV5-1, the J gene TRBJ2-3, with TRBD2 matching 13 bases. In germline, CDR1 is SGHRS, CDR2 YFSETQ. CDR3 length: 13 amino acids. V shed 5 bases, J shed 13 bases, and the junction held 7 bases outside the gene matches. The CDR3 is CASRQDGTSGKYF. CDR3 sequence (DNA): TGCGCCAGCAGACAGGACGGGACTAGCGGGAAGTATTTT.

This clone was seen more than once but under ten times. The chain employs TRBV5-6 and TRBJ1-6; D unclear. V lost 1 base to trimming and J lost 8 bases, with 7 bases between them. Germline CDR1 SGHDT, CDR2 YYEEEE. The CDR3 extends over 13 amino acids. The CDR3 here is CASSLNRDSPLHF. CDR3 DNA: TGTGCCAGCAGCTTGAACCGCGATTCACCCCTCCACTTT.

This clone was recorded only once. J is TRBJ1-1 and V is TRBV28; a possible D gene is TRBD1 (5 bases). The CDR3 sequence is 14 residues long. CDR1 is MDHEN and CDR2 is SYDVKM in the germline V gene. V dropped 1 base and J dropped 7 bases, with 13 bases sitting between them. The CDR3, as DNA: TGTGCCAGCAGTTTATCCTCGGCGGGGGATGAAGCTTTCTTT. Its translation is CASSLSSAGDEAFF.

V is TRBV28 and J is TRBJ2-3; 11 bases are a match to TRBD2. Germline CDR1 is MDHEN and CDR2 is SYDVKM. Trimming took 4 bases from V and 2 from J; bases not matched to a gene: 8. This CDR3 region has 17 residues. The CDR3 reads CASSYEGTSGYTDTQYF. The CDR3 DNA follows: TGTGCCAGCAGTTATGAAGGGACTAGCGGCTACACAGATACGCAGTATTTT. The full variable domain, in which reference TRBV28 and TRBJ2-3 provide the parts outside the CDR3, is DVKVTQSSRYLVKRTGEKVFLECVQDMDHENMFWYRQDPGLGLRLIYFSYDVKMKEKGDIPEGYSVSREKKERFSLILESASTNQTSMYLCASSYEGTSGYTDTQYFGPGTRLTVL.

This sequence joins TRBV21-1 and TRBJ2-3; the D segment call TRBD2 is taken from the table without a DNA check. TRBV21-1 corresponds to a pseudogene. The CDR3 runs 16 residues. The CDR3 DNA reads TGTGCCAGCAGCCATGGGACTAGCGGGGGACCGGATACGCAGTATTTT. Protein product: CASSHGTSGGPDTQYF.

The CDR3: CASSESVGAPQETQYF. The CDR3 coding sequence is TGCGCCAGCAGTGAGTCGGTGGGAGCTCCCCAAGAGACCCAGTACTTC. The chain joins TRBV10-2 to TRBJ2-5; D may be TRBD2 (5 bases). The CDR3 covers 16 residues. The ends were cut back, 0 bases at V and 1 base at J, with 12 bases in the middle. Germline-derived CDR1 and CDR2 are WSHSY and SAAADI.

The chain combines TRBV5-1 with TRBJ2-2, with 9 bases that match TRBD1. Germline trimming cut 2 bases from V and 5 bases from J; bases unmatched to any gene: 10. The CDR3 contains 17 residues. Germline V gene sequence: CDR1 SGHRS, CDR2 YFSETQ. The chain's CDR3 is CASSFLLQGARTGELFF. For the CDR3, the DNA is TGCGCCAGCAGCTTCCTACTACAGGGGGCGAGGACCGGGGAGCTGTTTTTT.

In DNA, the CDR3 is TGTGCCAGCAGCTCGGACAGAGCCTATGGCTACACCTTC. Translation: CASSSDRAYGYTF. The rearrangement uses TRBV5-4 and TRBJ1-2; TRBD1 might be the D (6 bases). Germline V gene data show CDR1 as SGHNT and CDR2 as YYREEE (reference sequence). This CDR3 contains 13 residues. Between the trimmed V and J ends, which lost 3 bases and 4 bases, there was a span of 10 bases.

The gene calls are TRBV7-9 and TRBJ2-7; unclear D gene. V was shortened by 3 bases and J by 4 bases, with 4 bases between the two germline ends. This CDR3 region has 11 residues. CDR1 is SEHNR and CDR2 is FQNEAQ in the germline V gene (reference sequence). The CDR3 loop is CASSFHYEQYF. DNA for the CDR3: TGTGCCAGCAGCTTCCATTACGAGCAGTACTTC.

The V call is TRBV19, the J call TRBJ2-5; 8 positions agree with TRBD1. Germline loops: CDR1 LNHDA, CDR2 SQIVND (reference sequence). V was pared by 3 bases and J by 5 bases, with 8 bases of the junction left unmatched. The CDR3 totals 15 residues. The CDR3 coding sequence is TGTGCCAGTAGTATTCCCACAGGGGGTATGGAGACCCAGTACTTC. It specifies CASSIPTGGMETQYF. Based on the CDR3 plus reference TRBV19 and TRBJ2-5, the full variable domain is DGGITQSPKYLFRKEGQNVTLSCEQNLNHDAMYWYRQDPGQGLRLIYYSQIVNDFQKGDIAEGYSVSREKKESFPLTVTSAQKNPTAFYLCASSIPTGGMETQYFGPGTRLLVL.

V is TRBV7-2 and J is TRBJ1-6, with 10 positions matching TRBD1. J was trimmed by 3 bases and V by 1 base; bases with no gene match: 3. The CDR3 is 17 amino acids. Germline V gives CDR1 SGHTA, CDR2 FQGNSA. The CDR3 spells CASSLVGTGVYNSPLHF. The CDR3 nucleotides read TGTGCCAGCAGCTTAGTAGGGACAGGGGTCTATAATTCACCCCTCCACTTT.

The chain has TRBV5-1 and TRBJ2-1; 10 nucleotides align to TRBD2. CDR3 size: 16 residues. The junction had 4 bases not matched to a gene; V was cut back by 3 bases and J by 1 base. Germline lookup yields CDR1 SGHRS and CDR2 YFSETQ. CDR3 DNA: TGCGCCAGCAGCTCCGAACTAGCGGGATCCTACAATGAGCAGTTCTTC. Translation: CASSSELAGSYNEQFF.

The chain uses TRBV29-1 and TRBJ2-7; TRBD2 matches at 10 bases. The CDR3 consists of 14 residues. The germline V gene encodes CDR1 SQVTM and CDR2 ANQGSEA. The J segment lost 3 bases and the V segment lost 4 bases, leaving 6 bases of the junction unmatched. The CDR3: CSVGASGSNYEQYF. DNA for the CDR3: TGCAGCGTTGGGGCTAGCGGGAGTAACTACGAGCAGTACTTC.

This chain links TRBV21-1 with TRBJ2-3; TRBD1 reflects the table's D call only, with no check against the DNA. TRBV21-1 is a known pseudogene. CDR3 length: 13 residues. The CDR3 sequence is CASSKNWADTQYF. CDR3 nucleotides: TGTGCCAGCAGCAAAAATTGGGCGGATACGCAGTATTTT.

The chain is built from TRBV28 and TRBJ2-1; 16 positions match TRBD2. The CDR3 extends over 16 amino acids. Unmatched junction bases numbered 1, after V lost 6 bases and J lost 2 bases. Looked up from germline, CDR1 is MDHEN and CDR2 is SYDVKM. CDR3 in DNA: TGTGCCAGCAGGGGACTAGCGGGGGGGCCCTACAATGAGCAGTTCTTC. Translated: CASRGLAGGPYNEQFF. Using reference TRBV28 and TRBJ2-1 for the parts outside the CDR3, the full variable domain is DVKVTQSSRYLVKRTGEKVFLECVQDMDHENMFWYRQDPGLGLRLIYFSYDVKMKEKGDIPEGYSVSREKKERFSLILESASTNQTSMYLCASRGLAGGPYNEQFFGPGTRLTVL.

Only one count was recorded for this clone. The J gene is TRBJ2-4, the V gene TRBV24-1; unclear D gene. There are 14 residues in the CDR3. With 4 bases removed from V and 6 bases from J, the gap between germline ends came to 12 bases. Germline lookup yields CDR1 KGHDR and CDR2 SFDVKD. DNA of the CDR3: TGTGCCACCAGTGACCCCACTATGGGAAACATTCAGTACTTC. It specifies CATSDPTMGNIQYF.

This chain connects TRBV19 to TRBJ2-1; TRBD2 aligns across 7 bases. Trimming removed 2 bases from V and 4 bases from J; junction bases left unmatched: 5. Per the germline V gene, CDR1 is LNHDA and CDR2 is SQIVND (reference sequence). The CDR3 length is 15 residues. The CDR3 region is CASSIWLAVYNEQFF. CDR3 coding DNA: TGTGCCAGTAGTATATGGCTAGCGGTTTACAATGAGCAGTTCTTC.

This clone has only one observation. The chain combines TRBV5-1 with TRBJ2-7; possible D gene TRBD1, 6 bases. This CDR3 has 16 residues. From germline, CDR1 is SGHRS and CDR2 YFSETQ. Deletions cut 0 bases from V and 5 bases from J, with 18 bases between. The CDR3 protein is CASSLGNRVQRDEQYF. For the CDR3, the DNA is TGCGCCAGCAGCTTGGGTAACAGGGTCCAAAGGGACGAGCAGTACTTC.

The rearrangement links TRBV5-6 to TRBJ2-7; TRBD1 matches at 9 bases. Germline V lookup: CDR1 SGHDT, CDR2 YYEEEE. Trimming removed 9 bases from V and 2 bases from J; junction bases left unmatched: 9. The CDR3 consists of 14 residues. For the CDR3, the DNA is TGTGCCACACAGGTCGGGACAGGGCCCTACGAGCAGTACTTC. Translating gives CATQVGTGPYEQYF.

This clone was found once. This chain links TRBV19 with TRBJ1-4, with a possible D match to TRBD1 (6 bases). The CDR3 extends over 15 amino acids. In germline, CDR1 is LNHDA, CDR2 SQIVND (reference sequence). V gave up 3 bases and J gave up 8 bases, with 16 bases separating them. The CDR3 bases are TGTGCCAGTAGTATGCCGGGACAAGCAACCGAAAAACTGTTTTTT. The encoded protein is CASSMPGQATEKLFF.

V is TRBV7-2 and J is TRBJ2-1; 9 positions agree with TRBD2. The junction had 8 bases not matched to a gene; V was cut back by 0 bases and J by 5 bases. The CDR3 is 17 residues long. Looked up from germline, CDR1 is SGHTA and CDR2 is FQGNSA. CDR3 sequence (DNA): TGTGCCAGCAGCTTAGCTCCCCAAGTAGCGGGGGACAATGAGCAGTTCTTC. Protein product: CASSLAPQVAGDNEQFF.

The chain has TRBV3-1 (or the pseudogene TRBV3-2) and TRBJ2-3; a possible D gene is TRBD1 (6 bases). The CDR3 contains 13 residues. V was cut by 2 bases and J by 8 bases, with 11 bases left in between. Germline V gives CDR1 LGHDT, CDR2 YNNKEL (reference sequence). The CDR3 protein is CASSQRGTATQYF. The CDR3 nucleotides are TGTGCCAGCAGCCAAAGGGGGACGGCTACGCAGTATTTT.

The chain combines TRBV19 with TRBJ2-1; TRBD2 agrees at 9 bases. The CDR3 consists of 15 residues. Losses at the gene ends were 3 bases for V and 4 bases for J; bases not matched to a gene: 4. The germline V gene encodes CDR1 LNHDA and CDR2 SQIVND (reference sequence). CDR3 in DNA: TGTGCCAGTAGTATCTGGCGGGAGGGTTACAATGAGCAGTTCTTC. It is translated as CASSIWREGYNEQFF.

The CDR3 DNA follows: TGCGCCAGCAGTCAGGGGTTAGGCACAGATACGCAGTATTTT. It yields the protein CASSQGLGTDTQYF. The rearrangement joins TRBV10-2 to TRBJ2-3; the D gene is possibly TRBD1 (6 bases). This CDR3 is 14 amino acids long. Trimming removed 5 bases from V and 1 base from J, with 10 bases in between. Germline V gene sequence: CDR1 WSHSY, CDR2 SAAADI.

V and J are TRBV28 and TRBJ1-2, with TRBD1 matching over 7 bases. The V and J ends lost 6 bases and 7 bases, in that order; junction bases with no gene match: 8. Germline V lookup: CDR1 MDHEN, CDR2 SYDVKM. There are 13 residues in the CDR3. As DNA, the CDR3 is TGTGCCAGCAGCACCCTGGCAGGGGGTGGCTACACCTTC. Translation gives CASSTLAGGGYTF.